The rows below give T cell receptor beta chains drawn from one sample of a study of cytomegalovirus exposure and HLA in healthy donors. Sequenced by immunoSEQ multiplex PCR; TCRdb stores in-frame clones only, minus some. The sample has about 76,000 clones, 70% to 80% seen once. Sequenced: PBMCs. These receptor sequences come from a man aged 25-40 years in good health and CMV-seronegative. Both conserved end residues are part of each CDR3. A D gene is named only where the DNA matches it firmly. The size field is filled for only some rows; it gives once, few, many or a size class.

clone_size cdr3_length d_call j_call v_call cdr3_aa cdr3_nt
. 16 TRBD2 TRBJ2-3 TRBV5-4 CASSLSPSGGADTQYF TGTGCCAGCAGCTTGTCTCCTAGCGGGGGCGCAGATACGCAGTATTTT
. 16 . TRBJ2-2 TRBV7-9 CASSSSRGANTGELFF TGTGCCAGCAGCTCCAGCCGGGGTGCGAACACCGGGGAGCTGTTTTTT
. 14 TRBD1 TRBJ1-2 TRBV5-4 CASSPLTGTYGYTF TGTGCCAGCAGCCCCTTGACAGGGACGTATGGCTACACCTTC
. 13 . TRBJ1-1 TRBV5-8 CASSLMSETEAFF TGTGCCAGCAGCTTGATGTCGGAGACTGAAGCTTTCTTT
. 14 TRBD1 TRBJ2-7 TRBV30 CAWSVRGRPYEQYF TGTGCCTGGAGTGTCAGGGGGCGACCCTACGAGCAGTACTTC
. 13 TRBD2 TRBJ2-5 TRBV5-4 CASSLWGGETQYF TGTGCCAGCAGCTTGTGGGGGGGAGAGACCCAGTACTTC
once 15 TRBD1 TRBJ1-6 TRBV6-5 CASRHTQGANSPLHF TGTGCCAGCAGACACACACAGGGGGCTAATTCACCCCTCCACTTT
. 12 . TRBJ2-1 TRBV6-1 CASSDELREQFF TGTGCCAGCAGTGATGAACTCCGGGAGCAGTTCTTC
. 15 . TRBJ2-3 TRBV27 CASSFGTRSEGVLNF TGTGCCAGCAGTTTTGGCACTCGGAGCGAAGGGGTTTTAAATTTT
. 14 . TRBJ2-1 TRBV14 CASSRQTSYNEQFF TGTGCCAGCAGCCGACAGACCTCTTACAATGAGCAGTTCTTC
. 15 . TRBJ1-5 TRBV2 CASRDFAASNQPQHF TGTGCCAGCAGAGACTTCGCGGCTAGCAATCAGCCCCAGCATTTT
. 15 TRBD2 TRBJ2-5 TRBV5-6 CASRSPGLASETQYF TGTGCCAGCAGGAGTCCGGGACTAGCGTCAGAGACCCAGTACTTC
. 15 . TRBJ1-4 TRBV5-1 CASSLAPGSAEKLFF TGCGCCAGCAGCTTGGCCCCGGGGTCCGCTGAAAAACTGTTTTTT
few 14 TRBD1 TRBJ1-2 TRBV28 CASSLWDRGGGYTF TGTGCCAGCAGTTTATGGGACAGGGGAGGCGGCTACACCTTC
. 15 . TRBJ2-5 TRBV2 CASSETGRGSKTQYF TGTGCCAGCAGTGAGACCGGCAGAGGGAGTAAGACCCAGTACTTC
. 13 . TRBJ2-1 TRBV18 CASSPRGINEQFF TGTGCCAGCTCACCAAGGGGAATCAATGAGCAGTTCTTC
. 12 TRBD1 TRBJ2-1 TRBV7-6 CASRGQGNEQFF TGTGCCAGCAGAGGACAGGGAAATGAGCAGTTCTTC
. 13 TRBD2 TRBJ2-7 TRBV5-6 CASNLLAHYEQYF TGTGCCAGCAACCTACTAGCGCACTACGAGCAGTACTTC
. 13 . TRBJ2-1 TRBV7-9 CASSLGQGHEQFF TGTGCCAGCAGCTTAGGTCAGGGGCATGAGCAGTTCTTC
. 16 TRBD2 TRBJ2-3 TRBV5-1 CASSKDSGGIYAGQYF TGCGCCAGCAGCAAGGATAGCGGGGGGATATACGCAGGGCAGTATTTT
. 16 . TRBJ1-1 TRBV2 CASSGNSWTANTEAFF TGTGCCAGCAGTGGAAATTCCTGGACAGCGAACACTGAAGCTTTCTTT
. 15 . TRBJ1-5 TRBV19 CASSNLTGRNQPQHF TGTGCCAGTAGCAACTTAACAGGACGCAATCAGCCCCAGCATTTT
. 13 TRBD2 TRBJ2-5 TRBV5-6 CASSFTSGETQYF TGTGCCAGCAGCTTTACTAGCGGGGAGACCCAGTACTTC
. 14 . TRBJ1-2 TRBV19 CASSERQENYGYTF TGTGCCAGTAGTGAAAGACAGGAGAACTATGGCTACACCTTC
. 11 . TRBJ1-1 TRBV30 CAWDFNTEAFF TGTGCCTGGGACTTCAACACTGAAGCTTTCTTT
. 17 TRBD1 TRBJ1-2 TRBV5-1 CASGKTGASGPAIGYTF TGCGCCAGCGGAAAGACAGGGGCCAGCGGTCCTGCTATTGGCTACACCTTC
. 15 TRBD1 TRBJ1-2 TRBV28 CASSLGAGTGNGYTF TGTGCCAGCAGCCTGGGAGCCGGGACAGGAAATGGCTACACCTTC
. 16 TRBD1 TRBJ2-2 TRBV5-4 CASSLRDRGMSGELFF TGTGCCAGCAGCTTGCGGGACAGGGGTATGTCCGGGGAGCTGTTTTTT
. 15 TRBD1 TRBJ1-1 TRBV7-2 CASSLWDRGLGEAFF TGTGCCAGCAGCTTATGGGACAGGGGGCTCGGGGAAGCTTTCTTT
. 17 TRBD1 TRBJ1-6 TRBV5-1 CASSPWGGTGVDSPLHF TGCGCCAGCAGCCCGTGGGGCGGGACAGGGGTAGATTCACCCCTCCACTTT
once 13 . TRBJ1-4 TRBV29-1 CSVEAGLGEKLFF TGCAGCGTTGAAGCGGGTTTAGGTGAAAAACTGTTTTTT
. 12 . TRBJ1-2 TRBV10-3 CAISESDYGYTF TGTGCCATCAGTGAGTCCGACTATGGCTACACCTTC
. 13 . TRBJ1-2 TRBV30 CAWSRGFSYGYTF TGTGCCTGGAGTCGGGGATTTAGCTATGGCTACACCTTC
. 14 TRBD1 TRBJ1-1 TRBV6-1 CASTRTGWNTEAFF TGTGCCAGTACCAGGACAGGTTGGAACACTGAAGCTTTCTTT
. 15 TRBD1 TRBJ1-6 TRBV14 CASSPSGTVNSPLHF TGTGCCAGCAGCCCATCCGGGACAGTGAATTCACCCCTCCACTTT
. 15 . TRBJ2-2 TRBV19 CASSRGTGGTGELFF TGTGCCAGTAGTAGAGGGACCGGAGGGACCGGGGAGCTGTTTTTT
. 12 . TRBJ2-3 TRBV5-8 CASSLLSDTQYF TGTGCCAGCAGCTTGCTGTCAGATACGCAGTATTTT
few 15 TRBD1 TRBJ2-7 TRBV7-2 CASSLEKAGGHEQYF TGTGCCAGCAGCTTAGAAAAGGCAGGGGGCCACGAGCAGTACTTC
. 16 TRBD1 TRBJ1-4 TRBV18 CASSPTGERTNEKLFF TGTGCCAGCTCACCGACAGGGGAGAGGACTAATGAAAAACTGTTTTTT
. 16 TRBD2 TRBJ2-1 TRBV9 CASSPTSVSGSDEQFF TGTGCCAGCAGCCCGACATCAGTTAGCGGGAGTGATGAGCAGTTCTTC
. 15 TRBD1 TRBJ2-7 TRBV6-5 CASSSTGTGGNEQYF TGTGCCAGCAGTTCCACCGGGACAGGGGGGAACGAGCAGTACTTC
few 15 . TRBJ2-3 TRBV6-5 CASSYPTQGTDTQYF TGTGCCAGCAGTTACCCCACGCAGGGGACAGATACGCAGTATTTT
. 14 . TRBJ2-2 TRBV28 CASSLSGNTGELFF TGTGCCAGCAGTTTGTCCGGGAACACCGGGGAGCTGTTTTTT